This TCR beta chain was recovered during a study of CD8+CD57+ T cells in acquired aplastic anemia. TCR beta VDJ combinations and CDR3 sequences were profiled from genomic DNA. A single record per CDR3 protein comes from TCRdb applying MiXCR to the reads. The sample lists some 190,000 distinct CDR3 sequences, 40% to 50% seen once, with approximately 2.9% in the top ten. The length of the CDR3 is 13 residues. V lost 0 bases, J lost 6 bases, and 9 bases lay in between. Germline loops: CDR1 GTSNPN, CDR2 SVGIG (reference sequence). V and J are TRBV30 and TRBJ2-1, with D perhaps being TRBD1 or TRBD2 (6 bases each). The sequence was collected from a human donor in good health. Sequenced sample: sorted CD4+, CD8+, or CD8+CD57+ T cells (not recorded which) from PBMCs. CDR3 bases: TGTGCCTGGAGTGTTACGGGGGCCAATGAGCAGTTCTTC. This sequence encodes CAWSVTGANEQFF.